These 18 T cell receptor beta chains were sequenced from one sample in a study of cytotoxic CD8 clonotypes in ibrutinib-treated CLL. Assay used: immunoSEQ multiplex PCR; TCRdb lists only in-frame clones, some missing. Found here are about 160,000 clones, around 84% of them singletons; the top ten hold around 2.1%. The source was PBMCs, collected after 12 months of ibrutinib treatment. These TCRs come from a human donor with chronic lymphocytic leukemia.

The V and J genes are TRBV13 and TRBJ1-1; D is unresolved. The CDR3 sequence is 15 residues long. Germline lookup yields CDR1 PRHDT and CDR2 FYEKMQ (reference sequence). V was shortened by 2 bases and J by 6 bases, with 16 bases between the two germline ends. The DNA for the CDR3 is TGTGCCAGCAGCTTATTCAGAAAACGGGATTCTGAAGCTTTCTTT. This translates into CASSLFRKRDSEAFF.

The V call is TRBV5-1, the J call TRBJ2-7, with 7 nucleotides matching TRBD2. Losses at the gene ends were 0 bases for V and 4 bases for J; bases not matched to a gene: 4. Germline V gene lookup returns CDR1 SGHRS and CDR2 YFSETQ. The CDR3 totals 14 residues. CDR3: CASSLARGGYEQYF. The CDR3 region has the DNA TGCGCCAGCAGCTTGGCCCGCGGGGGTTACGAGCAGTACTTC.

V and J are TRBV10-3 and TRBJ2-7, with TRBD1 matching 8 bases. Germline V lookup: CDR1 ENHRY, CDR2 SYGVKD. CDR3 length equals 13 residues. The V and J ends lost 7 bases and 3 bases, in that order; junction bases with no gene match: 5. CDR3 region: CAITSGTGYEQYF. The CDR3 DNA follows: TGTGCCATCACCTCCGGGACAGGCTACGAGCAGTACTTC.

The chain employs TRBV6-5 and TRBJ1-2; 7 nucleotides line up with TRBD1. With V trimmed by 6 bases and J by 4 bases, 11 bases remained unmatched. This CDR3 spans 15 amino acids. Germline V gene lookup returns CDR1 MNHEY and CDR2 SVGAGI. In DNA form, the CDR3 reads TGTGCCAGCAGACCGGGACAGACTTTCCTCTATGGCTACACCTTC. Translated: CASRPGQTFLYGYTF.

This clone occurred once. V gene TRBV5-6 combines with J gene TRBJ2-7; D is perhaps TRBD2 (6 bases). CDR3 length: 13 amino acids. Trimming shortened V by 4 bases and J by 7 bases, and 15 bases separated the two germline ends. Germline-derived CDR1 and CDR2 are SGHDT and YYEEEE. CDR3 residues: CASSVSGPGEQYF. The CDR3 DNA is TGTGCCAGCAGCGTTAGCGGTCCGGGGGAGCAGTACTTC.

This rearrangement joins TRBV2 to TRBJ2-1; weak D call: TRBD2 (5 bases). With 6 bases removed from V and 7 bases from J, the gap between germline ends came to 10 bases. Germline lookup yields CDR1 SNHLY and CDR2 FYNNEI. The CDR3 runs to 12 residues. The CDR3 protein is CASSSTGNEQFF. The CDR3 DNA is TGTGCCAGCAGCTCAACGGGGAATGAGCAGTTCTTC.

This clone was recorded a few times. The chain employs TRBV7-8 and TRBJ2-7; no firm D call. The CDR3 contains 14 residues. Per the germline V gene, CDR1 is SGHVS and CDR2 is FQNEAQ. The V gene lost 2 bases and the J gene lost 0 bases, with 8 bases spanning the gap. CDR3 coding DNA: TGTGCCAGCAGCTTAACCGCCCGCTCCTACGAGCAGTACTTC. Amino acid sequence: CASSLTARSYEQYF.

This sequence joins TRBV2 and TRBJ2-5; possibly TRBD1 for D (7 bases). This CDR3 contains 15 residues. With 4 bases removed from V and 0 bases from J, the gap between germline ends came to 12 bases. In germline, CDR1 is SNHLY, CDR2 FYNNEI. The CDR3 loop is CASSVEGQNQETQYF. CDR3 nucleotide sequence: TGTGCCAGCAGTGTGGAGGGACAGAACCAAGAGACCCAGTACTTC.

CDR3 amino acids: CASSVEIGLSGNTIYF. The CDR3 region has the DNA TGTGCCAGCAGCGTAGAAATAGGACTCTCTGGAAACACCATATATTTT. The chain couples TRBV9 to TRBJ1-3, with D unresolved. Germline V lookup: CDR1 SGDLS, CDR2 YYNGEE. The CDR3 totals 16 residues. The V and J ends lost 0 bases and 0 bases respectively, with 10 bases between them.

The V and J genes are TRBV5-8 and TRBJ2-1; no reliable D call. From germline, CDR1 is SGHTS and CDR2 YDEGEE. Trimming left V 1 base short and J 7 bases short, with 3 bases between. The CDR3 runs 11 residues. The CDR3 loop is CASSLRNEQFF. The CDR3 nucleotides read TGTGCCAGCAGCTTGAGGAATGAGCAGTTCTTC. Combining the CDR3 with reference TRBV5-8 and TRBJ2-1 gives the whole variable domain EAGVTQSPTHLIKTRGQQATLRCSPISGHTSVYWYQQALGLGLQFLLWYDEGEERNRGNFPPRFSGRQFPNYSSELNVNALELEDSALYLCASSLRNEQFFGPGTRLTVL.

The CDR3 here is CASTKQRVIGYGYTF. CDR3 coding DNA: TGTGCCAGTACCAAACAGAGGGTGATCGGCTATGGCTACACCTTC. J is TRBJ1-2 and V is TRBV19; D remains ambiguous. This CDR3 region has 15 residues. Germline V lookup: CDR1 LNHDA, CDR2 SQIVND (reference sequence). The germline V and J ends were trimmed by 7 bases and 4 bases, with 19 bases remaining between them.

DNA for the CDR3: TGTGCCAGCAGCCAAGACCTAGGCCCCTCTGGAAACACCATATATTTT. This codes for CASSQDLGPSGNTIYF. The V and J genes are TRBV4-2 and TRBJ1-3; no reliable D call. CDR1 is LGHNA, CDR2 YNFKEQ, per germline. The CDR3 is 16 residues long. V shed 0 bases and J shed 0 bases, with 9 bases lying between them.

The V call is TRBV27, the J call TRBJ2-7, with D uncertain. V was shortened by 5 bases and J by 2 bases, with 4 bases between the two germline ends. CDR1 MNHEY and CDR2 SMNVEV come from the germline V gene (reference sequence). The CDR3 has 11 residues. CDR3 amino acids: CASSPTYEQYF. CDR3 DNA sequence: TGTGCCAGCAGTCCGACCTACGAGCAGTACTTC.

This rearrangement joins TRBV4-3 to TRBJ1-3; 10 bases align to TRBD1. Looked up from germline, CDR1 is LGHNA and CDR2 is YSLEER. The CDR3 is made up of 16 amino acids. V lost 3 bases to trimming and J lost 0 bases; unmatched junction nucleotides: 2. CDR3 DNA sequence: TGCGCCAGCAGCCAGGGACAGGGGATCTCTGGAAACACCATATATTTT. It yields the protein CASSQGQGISGNTIYF.

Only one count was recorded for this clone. In nucleotides, the CDR3 is TGCGCCAGCAGCTTTGGGGAGGGGCTTGAGACCCAGTACTTC. This codes for CASSFGEGLETQYF. V gene TRBV5-1 combines with J gene TRBJ2-5, with 7 nucleotides matching TRBD2. The V segment lost 2 bases and the J segment 5 bases; nucleotides outside the gene matches: 6. This CDR3 contains 14 residues. Germline-derived CDR1 and CDR2 are SGHRS and YFSETQ.

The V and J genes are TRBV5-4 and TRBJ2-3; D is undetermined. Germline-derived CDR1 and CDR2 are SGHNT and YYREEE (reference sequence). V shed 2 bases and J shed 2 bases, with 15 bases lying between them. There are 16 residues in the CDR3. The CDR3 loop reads CASSFLLDTSTDTQYF. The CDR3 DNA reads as TGTGCCAGCAGCTTTCTTCTAGACACTTCCACAGATACGCAGTATTTT.

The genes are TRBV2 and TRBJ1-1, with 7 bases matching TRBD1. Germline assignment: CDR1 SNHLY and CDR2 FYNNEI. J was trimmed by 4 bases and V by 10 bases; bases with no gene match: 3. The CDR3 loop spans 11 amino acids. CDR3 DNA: TGTGCCACAGGGGGGGCCACTGAAGCTTTCTTT. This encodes CATGGATEAFF.

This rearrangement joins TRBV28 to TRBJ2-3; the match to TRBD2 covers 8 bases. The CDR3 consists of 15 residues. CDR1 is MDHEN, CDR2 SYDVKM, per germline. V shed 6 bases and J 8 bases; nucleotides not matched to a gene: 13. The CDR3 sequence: CASSASGRGVGTQYF. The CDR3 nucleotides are TGTGCCAGCAGCGCTAGTGGGCGGGGGGTAGGTACGCAGTATTTT.